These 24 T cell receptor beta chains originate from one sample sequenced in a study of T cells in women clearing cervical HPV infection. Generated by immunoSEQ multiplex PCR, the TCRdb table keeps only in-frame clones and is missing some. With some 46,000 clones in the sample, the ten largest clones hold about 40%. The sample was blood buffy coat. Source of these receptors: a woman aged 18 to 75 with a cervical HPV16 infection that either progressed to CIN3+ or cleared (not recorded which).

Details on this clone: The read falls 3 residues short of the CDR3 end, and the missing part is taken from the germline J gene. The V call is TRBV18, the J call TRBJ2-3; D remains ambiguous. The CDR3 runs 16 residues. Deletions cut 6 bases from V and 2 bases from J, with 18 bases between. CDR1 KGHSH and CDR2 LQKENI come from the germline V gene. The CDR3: CASSVLAGSYTDTQYF. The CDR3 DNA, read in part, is TGTGCCAGCTCCGTTCTCGCCGGGTCCTACACAGATACG.

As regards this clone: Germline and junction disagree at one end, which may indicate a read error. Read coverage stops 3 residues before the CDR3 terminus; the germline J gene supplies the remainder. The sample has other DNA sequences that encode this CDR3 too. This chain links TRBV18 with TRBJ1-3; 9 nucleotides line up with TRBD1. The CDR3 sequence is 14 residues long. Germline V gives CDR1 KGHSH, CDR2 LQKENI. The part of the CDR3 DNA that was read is TGTGCCAGCTCACAGGGACAGGGAAGAAACACT. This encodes CASSQGQGRNT. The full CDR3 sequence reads CASSQGQGRNTIYF.

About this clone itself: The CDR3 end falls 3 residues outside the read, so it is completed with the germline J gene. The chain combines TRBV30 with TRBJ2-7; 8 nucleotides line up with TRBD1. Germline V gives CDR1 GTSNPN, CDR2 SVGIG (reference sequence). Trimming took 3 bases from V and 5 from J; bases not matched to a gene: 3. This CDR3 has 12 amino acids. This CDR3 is CAWSRDRNEQYF. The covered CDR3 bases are TGTGCCTGGAGCCGGGACAGGAACGAG.

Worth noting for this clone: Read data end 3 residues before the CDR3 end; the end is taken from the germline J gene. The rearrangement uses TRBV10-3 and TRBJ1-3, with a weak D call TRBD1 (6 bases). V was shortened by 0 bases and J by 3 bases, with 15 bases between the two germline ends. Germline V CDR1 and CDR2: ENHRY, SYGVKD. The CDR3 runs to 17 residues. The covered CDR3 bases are TGTGCCATCAGTGAGTCAAGGGGGGGTACCTTTGGAAACACC. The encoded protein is CAISESRGGTFGNT. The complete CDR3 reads CAISESRGGTFGNTIYF.

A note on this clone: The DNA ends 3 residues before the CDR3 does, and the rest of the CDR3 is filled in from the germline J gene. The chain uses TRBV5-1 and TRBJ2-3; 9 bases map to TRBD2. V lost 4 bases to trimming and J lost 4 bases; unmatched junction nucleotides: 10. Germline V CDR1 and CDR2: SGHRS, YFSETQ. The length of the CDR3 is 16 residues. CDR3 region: CASSQQGLAGPDTQYF. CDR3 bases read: TGCGCCAGCAGCCAACAGGGACTAGCAGGCCCAGATACG. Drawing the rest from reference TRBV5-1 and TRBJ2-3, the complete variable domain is KAGVTQTPRYLIKTRGQQVTLSCSPISGHRSVSWYQQTPGQGLQFLFEYFSETQRNKGNFPGRFSGRQFSNSRSEMNVSTLELGDSALYLCASSQQGLAGPDTQYFGPGTRLTVL.

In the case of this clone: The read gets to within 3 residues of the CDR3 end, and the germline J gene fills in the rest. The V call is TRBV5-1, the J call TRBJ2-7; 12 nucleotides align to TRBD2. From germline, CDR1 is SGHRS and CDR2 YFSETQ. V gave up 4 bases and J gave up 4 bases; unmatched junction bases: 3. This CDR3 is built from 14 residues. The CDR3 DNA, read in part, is TGCGCCAGCAGCGTGACTAGCGGGAGTTACGAG. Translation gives CASSVTSGSYE. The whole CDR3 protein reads CASSVTSGSYEQYF.

The sequenced CDR3 bases are TGCAGCGTTCTATTATACTCCGGGACAGGGGGCCGTTACAATGAG. Translation: CSVLLYSGTGGRYNE. The CDR3, in full, reads CSVLLYSGTGGRYNEQFF. This chain links TRBV29-1 with TRBJ2-1; the match to TRBD1 covers 12 bases. The sequenced fragment ends 3 residues before the CDR3 boundary, so the rest is inferred from the germline J gene. Trimming cost V 5 bases and J 4 bases; bases outside gene matches: 15. The CDR3 length is 18 residues. Germline V gives CDR1 SQVTM, CDR2 ANQGSEA.

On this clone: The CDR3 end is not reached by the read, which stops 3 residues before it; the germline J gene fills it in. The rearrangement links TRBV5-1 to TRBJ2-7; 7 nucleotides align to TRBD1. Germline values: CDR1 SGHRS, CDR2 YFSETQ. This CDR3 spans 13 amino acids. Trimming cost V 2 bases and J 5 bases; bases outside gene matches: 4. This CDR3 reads CASSLFDRDEQYF. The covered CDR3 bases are TGCGCCAGCAGCTTATTCGACAGGGACGAG.

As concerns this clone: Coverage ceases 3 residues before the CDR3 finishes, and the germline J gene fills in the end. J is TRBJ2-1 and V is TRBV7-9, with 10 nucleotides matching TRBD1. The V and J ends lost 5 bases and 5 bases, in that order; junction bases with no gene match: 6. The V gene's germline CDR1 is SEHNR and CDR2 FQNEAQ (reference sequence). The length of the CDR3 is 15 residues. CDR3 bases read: TGTGCCAGCAGCCCCACCGGGACAGGGGACAATGAG. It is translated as CASSPTGTGDNE. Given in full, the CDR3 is CASSPTGTGDNEQFF.

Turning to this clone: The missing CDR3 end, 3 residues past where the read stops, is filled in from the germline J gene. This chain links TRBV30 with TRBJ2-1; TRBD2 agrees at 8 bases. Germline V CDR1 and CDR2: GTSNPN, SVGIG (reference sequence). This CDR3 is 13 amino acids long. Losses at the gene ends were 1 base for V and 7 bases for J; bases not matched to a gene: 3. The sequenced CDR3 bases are TGTGCCTGGAGTGGGGGACTAGAAAATGAG. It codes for CAWSGGLENE. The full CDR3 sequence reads CAWSGGLENEQFF.

CDR3 residues: CASSGRQGGQPQYF. Incomplete CDR3 DNA: TGTGCCAGCAGCGGTCGACAGGGAGGTCAGCCG. The chain combines TRBV7-6 with TRBJ2-3; possible D gene TRBD1, 7 bases. The read ends 3 residues shy of where the CDR3 ends; the end is completed using the germline J gene. The germline gives CDR1 SGHVS, CDR2 FNYEAQ. The CDR3 extends over 14 amino acids. The full variable domain, completed using reference TRBV7-6 and TRBJ2-3, is GAGVSQSPRYKVTKRGQDVALRCDPISGHVSLYWYRQALGQGPEFLTYFNYEAQQDKSGLPNDRFSAERPEGSISTLTIQRTEQRDSAMYRCASSGRQGGQPQYFGPGTRLTVL.

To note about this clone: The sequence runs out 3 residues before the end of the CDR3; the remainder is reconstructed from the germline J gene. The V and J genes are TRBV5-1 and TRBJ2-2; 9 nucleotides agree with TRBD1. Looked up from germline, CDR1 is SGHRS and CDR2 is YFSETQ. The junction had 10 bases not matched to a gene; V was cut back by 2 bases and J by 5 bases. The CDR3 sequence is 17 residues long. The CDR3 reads CASSFGQGPAGTGELFF. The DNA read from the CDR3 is TGCGCCAGCAGCTTCGGACAGGGGCCCGCGGGTACCGGGGAG.

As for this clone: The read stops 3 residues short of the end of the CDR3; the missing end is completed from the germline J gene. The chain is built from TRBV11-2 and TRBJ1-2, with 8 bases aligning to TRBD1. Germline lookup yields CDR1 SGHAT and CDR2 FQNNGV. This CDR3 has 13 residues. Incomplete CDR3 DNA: TGTGCCAGCAGCTTCACAGGGGGAGGGGGC. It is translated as CASSFTGGGG. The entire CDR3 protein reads CASSFTGGGGYTF.

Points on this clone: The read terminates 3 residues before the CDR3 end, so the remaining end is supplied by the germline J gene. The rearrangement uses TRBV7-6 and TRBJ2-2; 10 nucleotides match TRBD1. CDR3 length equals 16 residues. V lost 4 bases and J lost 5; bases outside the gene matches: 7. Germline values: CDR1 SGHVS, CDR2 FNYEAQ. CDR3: CASSSGQGRETGELFF. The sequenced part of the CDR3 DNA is TGTGCCAGCAGCTCGGGACAGGGGAGGGAGACCGGGGAG. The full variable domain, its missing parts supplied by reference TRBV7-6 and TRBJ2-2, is GAGVSQSPRYKVTKRGQDVALRCDPISGHVSLYWYRQALGQGPEFLTYFNYEAQQDKSGLPNDRFSAERPEGSISTLTIQRTEQRDSAMYRCASSSGQGRETGELFFGEGSRLTVL.

CDR3: CAWSQGAGGLETQYF. The sequenced part of the CDR3 DNA is TGTGCCTGGAGTCAGGGGGCAGGGGGCTTGGAGACC. J is TRBJ2-5 and V is TRBV30; 8 positions match TRBD1. The read finishes 3 residues shy of the CDR3 end, and the germline J gene is used to complete it. CDR3 length: 15 residues. Germline lookup yields CDR1 GTSNPN and CDR2 SVGIG (reference sequence). The V segment lost 2 bases and the J segment 5 bases; nucleotides outside the gene matches: 10.

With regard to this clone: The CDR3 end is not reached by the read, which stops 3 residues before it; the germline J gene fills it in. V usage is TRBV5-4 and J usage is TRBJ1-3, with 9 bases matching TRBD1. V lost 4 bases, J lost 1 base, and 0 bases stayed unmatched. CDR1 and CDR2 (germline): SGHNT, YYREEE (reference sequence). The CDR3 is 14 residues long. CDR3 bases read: TGTGCCAGCAGCGGGACAGGGTCTGGAAACACC. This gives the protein CASSGTGSGNT. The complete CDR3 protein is CASSGTGSGNTIYF.

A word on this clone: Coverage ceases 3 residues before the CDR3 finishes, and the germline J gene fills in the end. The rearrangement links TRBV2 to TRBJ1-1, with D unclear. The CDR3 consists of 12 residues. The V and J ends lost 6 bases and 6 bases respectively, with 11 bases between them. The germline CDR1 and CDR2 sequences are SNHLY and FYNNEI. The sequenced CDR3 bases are TGTGCCAGCAGGCGAGTATCCGCTGAA. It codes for CASRRVSAE. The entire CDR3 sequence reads CASRRVSAEAFF.

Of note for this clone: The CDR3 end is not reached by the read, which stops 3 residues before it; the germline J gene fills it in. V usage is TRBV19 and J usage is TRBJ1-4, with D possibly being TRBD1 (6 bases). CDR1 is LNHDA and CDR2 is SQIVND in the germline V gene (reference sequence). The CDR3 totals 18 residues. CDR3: CASSIQGHRATYNSPLFF. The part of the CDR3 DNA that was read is TGTGCCAGTAGTATACAGGGGCACCGTGCTACCTATAATTCACCA.

The DNA read from the CDR3 is TGTGCCAGCACGACCCCGCCGGGACAGGACCAAGAGACC. This encodes CASTTPPGQDQET. The whole CDR3 reads CASTTPPGQDQETQYF. This chain connects TRBV2 to TRBJ2-5, with 8 nucleotides matching TRBD1. The read finishes 3 residues shy of the CDR3 end, and the germline J gene is used to complete it. Germline V lookup: CDR1 SNHLY, CDR2 FYNNEI. This CDR3 is built from 16 residues. V lost 7 bases to trimming and J lost 0 bases; unmatched junction nucleotides: 10.

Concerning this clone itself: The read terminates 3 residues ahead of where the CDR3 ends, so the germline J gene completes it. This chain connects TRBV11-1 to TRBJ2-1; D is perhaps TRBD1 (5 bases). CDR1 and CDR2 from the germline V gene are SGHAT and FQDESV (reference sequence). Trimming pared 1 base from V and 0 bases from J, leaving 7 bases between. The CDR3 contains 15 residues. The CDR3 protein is CASSLGQSSYNEQFF. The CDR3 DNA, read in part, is TGTGCCAGCAGCTTAGGACAGAGCTCCTACAATGAG.

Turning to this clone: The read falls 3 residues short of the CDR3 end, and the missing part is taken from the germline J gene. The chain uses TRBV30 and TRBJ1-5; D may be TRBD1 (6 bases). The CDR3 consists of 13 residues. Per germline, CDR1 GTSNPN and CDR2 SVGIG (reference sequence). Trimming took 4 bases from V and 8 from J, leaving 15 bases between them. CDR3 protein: CAWTRGGREPQHF. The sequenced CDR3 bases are TGTGCCTGGACACGGGGGGGCCGGGAGCCC.

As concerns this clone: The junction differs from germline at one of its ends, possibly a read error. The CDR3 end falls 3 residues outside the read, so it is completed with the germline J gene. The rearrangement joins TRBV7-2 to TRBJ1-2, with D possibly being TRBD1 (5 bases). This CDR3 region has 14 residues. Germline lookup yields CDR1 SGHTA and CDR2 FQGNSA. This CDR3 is CASSRPGANYVYTF. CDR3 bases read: TGTGCCAGCAGCCGCCCTGGGGCGAACTATGTC.

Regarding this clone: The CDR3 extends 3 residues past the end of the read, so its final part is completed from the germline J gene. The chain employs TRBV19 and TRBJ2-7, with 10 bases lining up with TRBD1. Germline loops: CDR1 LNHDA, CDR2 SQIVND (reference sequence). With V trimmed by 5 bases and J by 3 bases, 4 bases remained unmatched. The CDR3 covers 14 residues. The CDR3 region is CASSGQGGFYEQYF. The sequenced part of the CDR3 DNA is TGTGCCAGTAGTGGACAGGGGGGATTCTACGAG. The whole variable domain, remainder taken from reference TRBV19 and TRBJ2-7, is DGGITQSPKYLFRKEGQNVTLSCEQNLNHDAMYWYRQDPGQGLRLIYYSQIVNDFQKGDIAEGYSVSREKKESFPLTVTSAQKNPTAFYLCASSGQGGFYEQYFGPGTRLTVT.

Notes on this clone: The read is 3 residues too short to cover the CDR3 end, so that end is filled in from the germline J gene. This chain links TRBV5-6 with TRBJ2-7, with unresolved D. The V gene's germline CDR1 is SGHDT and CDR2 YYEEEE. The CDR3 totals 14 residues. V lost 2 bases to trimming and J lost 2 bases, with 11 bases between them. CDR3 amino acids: CASSFVLNPYEQYF. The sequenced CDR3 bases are TGTGCCAGCAGCTTTGTGCTAAACCCCTACGAG.